A single sample is the source of the 29 T cell receptor beta chains below, sequenced in a study of cytomegalovirus exposure and HLA in healthy donors. PCR employed 60 Vbeta and 13 Jbeta primers. Clones were sequenced by immunoSEQ multiplex PCR, and TCRdb holds only the in-frame ones, with some missing. This sample has 150,000 to 200,000 clones; around 86% occur once, and the top ten carry 0.96%. Sequences were obtained from PBMCs. The receptors here all came from a girl aged 2 to 10 in good health and CMV-seropositive.

The rearrangement joins TRBV29-1 to TRBJ2-1; weak D call: TRBD1 (6 bases). The V gene lost 7 bases and the J gene lost 13 bases, with 20 bases spanning the gap. This CDR3 is 12 amino acids long. The germline CDR1 and CDR2 sequences are SQVTM and ANQGSEA. The CDR3 loop is CSASGTLITQFF. The CDR3 DNA reads TGCAGCGCCTCCGGGACACTCATAACTCAGTTCTTC.

The V gene is TRBV18, the J gene TRBJ2-1; 9 bases are a match to TRBD2. This CDR3 spans 16 amino acids. V dropped 2 bases and J dropped 7; count of bases not matched to a gene: 9. Germline CDR1 KGHSH, CDR2 LQKENI. This CDR3 is CASSPSTSGTRNEQFF. CDR3 sequence (DNA): TGTGCCAGCTCACCATCGACTAGCGGAACCCGTAATGAGCAGTTCTTC.

This clone was seen a handful of times. Written as DNA, the CDR3 is TGTGCCAGCAGCCTTACCCCGGGCACAGATACGCAGTATTTT. This translates into CASSLTPGTDTQYF. The J gene is TRBJ2-3, the V gene TRBV6-4, with D hard to call. The CDR3 is 14 amino acids. Germline V gene lookup returns CDR1 MRHNA and CDR2 SNTAGT. V was clipped by 6 bases and J by 1 base, with 11 bases between them.

J is TRBJ2-3 and V is TRBV10-1, with D maybe TRBD2 (5 bases). Trimming pared 6 bases from V and 3 bases from J, leaving 7 bases between. This CDR3 spans 12 amino acids. The germline V gene encodes CDR1 WNHNN and CDR2 SYGVQD (reference sequence). The CDR3 reads CASSRGTDTQYF. The CDR3 coding sequence is TGCGCCAGCAGCCGGGGAACAGATACGCAGTATTTT.

This clone was seen once. V gene TRBV7-6 combines with J gene TRBJ2-7; D is possibly TRBD2 (6 bases). The CDR3 contains 14 residues. Germline V CDR1 and CDR2: SGHVS, FNYEAQ. V was pared by 6 bases and J by 3 bases, with 15 bases between. The CDR3 region has the DNA TGTGCCAGCAGTCCGACGGGGGAGAGCTACGAGCAGTACTTC. This gives the protein CASSPTGESYEQYF.

This sequence joins TRBV7-3 and TRBJ2-5, with D perhaps TRBD1 (5 bases). CDR1 and CDR2 (germline): SGHTA, FQGTGA. The CDR3 runs to 14 residues. The V and J ends lost 2 bases and 2 bases respectively, with 9 bases between them. The CDR3 coding sequence is TGTGCCAGCAGCTTAGGACAATTACAAGAGACCCAGTACTTC. It yields the protein CASSLGQLQETQYF.

V and J are TRBV7-2 and TRBJ1-2; D not resolved. This CDR3 has 14 amino acids. Trimming cost V 3 bases and J 1 base, with 9 bases left between them. CDR1 SGHTA and CDR2 FQGNSA come from the germline V gene. CDR3 bases: TGTGCCAGCAGCTTCCCCCCCGGTAACTATGGCTACACCTTC. This encodes CASSFPPGNYGYTF.

The genes are TRBV28 and TRBJ2-7; 9 bases map to TRBD2. CDR1 and CDR2 from the germline V gene are MDHEN and SYDVKM. The CDR3 length is 19 residues. Germline trimming cut 4 bases from V and 2 bases from J; bases unmatched to any gene: 18. The DNA of the CDR3 is TGTGCCAGCAGTTCCAATCTAAAGACAGGACTAGCGAACCCCTACGAGCAGTACTTC. It encodes CASSSNLKTGLANPYEQYF.

The rearrangement uses TRBV5-1 and TRBJ1-1, with TRBD1 identical over 9 bases. CDR3 size: 15 residues. Germline assignment: CDR1 SGHRS and CDR2 YFSETQ. V was clipped by 2 bases and J by 0 bases; unmatched bases: 2. The CDR3 loop is CASSLQGAVNTEAFF. The CDR3 nucleotides are TGCGCCAGCAGCTTACAGGGGGCGGTGAACACTGAAGCTTTCTTT.

CDR3 residues: CSGRSSYEQYF. Written as DNA, the CDR3 is TGCAGCGGGCGGAGCTCCTACGAGCAGTACTTC. The gene calls are TRBV29-1 and TRBJ2-7; D remains unclear. Germline lookup yields CDR1 SQVTM and CDR2 ANQGSEA. Between the trimmed V and J ends, which lost 7 bases and 0 bases, there was a span of 7 bases. CDR3 length equals 11 residues.

J is TRBJ2-7 and V is TRBV27, with 9 bases that match TRBD2. V was pared by 0 bases and J by 6 bases, with 9 bases of the junction left unmatched. Looked up from germline, CDR1 is MNHEY and CDR2 is SMNVEV (reference sequence). The CDR3 covers 16 residues. The CDR3: CASSLSSSGSSPEQYF. CDR3 in DNA: TGTGCCAGCAGTTTATCGAGTAGCGGGAGTTCACCCGAGCAGTACTTC.

The chain couples TRBV4-2 to TRBJ2-1; 10 bases match TRBD2. The CDR3 runs 15 residues. Germline trimming cut 0 bases from V and 4 bases from J; bases unmatched to any gene: 0. The germline gives CDR1 LGHNA, CDR2 YNFKEQ. The CDR3 region has the DNA TGTGCCAGCAGCCAAGAGACTAGCGGGTACAATGAGCAGTTCTTC. Its protein product is CASSQETSGYNEQFF.

The rearrangement joins TRBV2 to TRBJ1-1, with 7 positions matching TRBD1. Germline V lookup: CDR1 SNHLY, CDR2 FYNNEI. There are 14 residues in the CDR3. The V gene end was trimmed by 8 bases and the J gene end by 11 bases; junction bases not matched to a gene: 17. CDR3 bases: TGTGCCAGCGGGCCTGGCGGCAGGGGGAGATATGCTTTCTTT. Residues: CASGPGGRGRYAFF.

This chain joins TRBV30 and TRBJ2-7; TRBD1 aligns across 9 bases. The germline gives CDR1 GTSNPN, CDR2 SVGIG (reference sequence). V dropped 5 bases and J dropped 2; count of bases not matched to a gene: 1. The CDR3 extends over 12 amino acids. CDR3 in DNA: TGTGCCTGGGGGACAGGGCCCTACGAGCAGTACTTC. Its protein is CAWGTGPYEQYF. Drawing the rest from reference TRBV30 and TRBJ2-7, the complete variable domain is SQTIHQWPATLVQPVGSPLSLECTVEGTSNPNLYWYRQAAGRGLQLLFYSVGIGQISSEVPQNLSASRPQDRQFILSSKKLLLSDSGFYLCAWGTGPYEQYFGPGTRLTVT.

The rearrangement links TRBV11-3 to TRBJ2-5; tentative D call: TRBD1 (5 bases). Germline CDR1 reads SGHNT; CDR2 reads YENEEA. Trimming removed 2 bases from V and 5 bases from J, with 15 bases in between. This CDR3 is built from 15 residues. In DNA, the CDR3 is TGTGCCAGCAGCTTATTCGGCCGGTCAGGGGAGACCCAGTACTTC. This sequence encodes CASSLFGRSGETQYF.

The chain uses TRBV29-1 and TRBJ1-3; no definite D call. Deletions cut 7 bases from V and 0 bases from J, with 10 bases between. The CDR3 covers 13 residues. Germline-derived CDR1 and CDR2 are SQVTM and ANQGSEA. As DNA, the CDR3 is TGCAGCGCCGGGAGCCCCTCTGGAAACACCATATATTTT. The encoded protein is CSAGSPSGNTIYF.

This chain links TRBV29-1 with TRBJ1-5, with 11 bases matching TRBD1. Germline V gives CDR1 SQVTM, CDR2 ANQGSEA. The length of the CDR3 is 15 residues. V shed 6 bases and J 4 bases; nucleotides not matched to a gene: 8. CDR3 bases: TGCAGCGTCGGGGGACAGGGGGGCACAAATCAGCCCCAGCATTTT. Protein: CSVGGQGGTNQPQHF.

CDR3 region: CASSVRDRNYEQYF. The CDR3 region has the DNA TGTGCCAGCAGTGTGAGGGACAGGAACTACGAGCAGTACTTC. V and J are TRBV2 and TRBJ2-7, with TRBD1 identical over 8 bases. V shed 4 bases and J 3 bases; nucleotides not matched to a gene: 5. The CDR3 is made up of 14 amino acids. Germline V CDR1 and CDR2: SNHLY, FYNNEI. Full variable domain (remainder filled in from reference TRBV2 and TRBJ2-7): EPEVTQTPSHQVTQMGQEVILRCVPISNHLYFYWYRQILGQKVEFLVSFYNNEISEKSEIFDDQFSVERPDGSNFTLKIRSTKLEDSAMYFCASSVRDRNYEQYFGPGTRLTVT.

This clone was detected ten times or more. V and J are TRBV27 and TRBJ1-3; tentatively, D is TRBD1 (6 bases). Germline values: CDR1 MNHEY, CDR2 SMNVEV (reference sequence). V was trimmed by 5 bases and J by 3 bases, leaving 11 bases between them. This CDR3 spans 14 amino acids. The CDR3 spells CASSLNRDGNTIYF. In DNA, the CDR3 is TGTGCCAGCAGTCTCAACAGGGATGGAAACACCATATATTTT.

V gene TRBV27 combines with J gene TRBJ2-1, with 13 positions matching TRBD2. CDR3 length equals 14 residues. With 6 bases clipped from V and 9 bases from J, the junction kept 5 bases outside the gene matches. Germline lookup yields CDR1 MNHEY and CDR2 SMNVEV (reference sequence). The CDR3 sequence is CASRGLAGDSEQFF. DNA of the CDR3: TGTGCCAGCAGAGGACTAGCGGGAGATAGTGAGCAGTTCTTC.

The gene calls are TRBV30 and TRBJ1-1; D remains ambiguous. Germline V gives CDR1 GTSNPN, CDR2 SVGIG (reference sequence). V was shortened by 1 base and J by 0 bases, with 12 bases between the two germline ends. This CDR3 contains 15 residues. The CDR3 region is CAWSAREILNTEAFF. The CDR3 DNA sequence: TGTGCCTGGAGTGCAAGGGAGATACTGAACACTGAAGCTTTCTTT.

The chain recombines TRBV7-6 with TRBJ2-3, with 9 bases matching TRBD1. The CDR3 runs to 14 residues. Germline CDR1 is SGHVS and CDR2 is FNYEAQ. V dropped 5 bases and J dropped 11; count of bases not matched to a gene: 11. CDR3: CASSRDRDHLMQYF. The CDR3, as DNA: TGTGCCAGCAGCCGGGACAGGGATCACCTAATGCAGTATTTT.

The V and J genes are TRBV5-6 and TRBJ2-3; maybe TRBD2 (6 bases). Trimming pared 4 bases from V and 2 bases from J, leaving 14 bases between. Germline lookup yields CDR1 SGHDT and CDR2 YYEEEE. The length of the CDR3 is 15 residues. The CDR3 spells CASSVPGLATDTQYF. DNA for the CDR3: TGTGCCAGCAGCGTACCGGGACTTGCCACAGATACGCAGTATTTT. The full variable domain, its missing parts supplied by reference TRBV5-6 and TRBJ2-3, is DAGVTQSPTHLIKTRGQQVTLRCSPKSGHDTVSWYQQALGQGPQFIFQYYEEEERQRGNFPDRFSGHQFPNYSSELNVNALLLGDSALYLCASSVPGLATDTQYFGPGTRLTVL.

Here the CDR3 reads CASSLGAADPYEQYF. The DNA of the CDR3 is TGTGCCAGCAGCTTGGGCGCAGCCGATCCCTACGAGCAGTACTTC. This rearrangement joins TRBV7-9 to TRBJ2-7; D unresolved. Germline CDR1 reads SEHNR; CDR2 reads FQNEAQ (reference sequence). The CDR3 sequence is 15 residues long. Trimming shortened V by 3 bases and J by 2 bases, and 14 bases separated the two germline ends.

The CDR3 spells CASSAQTGTSSYEQYF. CDR3 coding DNA: TGTGCCAGCAGCGCTCAAACCGGGACTAGCTCGTACGAGCAGTACTTC. The chain uses TRBV9 and TRBJ2-7, with 9 bases matching TRBD2. The CDR3 spans 16 residues. The germline CDR1 and CDR2 sequences are SGDLS and YYNGEE. V lost 3 bases, J lost 4 bases, and 11 bases stayed unmatched.

The CDR3 nucleotides read TGTGCCAGCAGCCAGGTTGGAGGAGAAGAGACCCAGTACTTC. Amino acid sequence: CASSQVGGEETQYF. This rearrangement joins TRBV4-2 to TRBJ2-5; TRBD2 is a possible D gene (5 bases). This CDR3 comprises 14 residues. With 3 bases removed from V and 3 bases from J, the gap between germline ends came to 11 bases. Germline V gene lookup returns CDR1 LGHNA and CDR2 YNFKEQ.

This clone was recorded once. The chain recombines TRBV7-9 with TRBJ2-5, with 12 bases aligning to TRBD2. The germline V gene encodes CDR1 SEHNR and CDR2 FQNEAQ (reference sequence). The ends lost 1 base at V and 3 bases at J; junction bases unmatched: 9. The CDR3 consists of 18 residues. CDR3 region: CASSLGPLAGGRKETQYF. CDR3 nucleotides: TGTGCCAGCAGCTTAGGCCCTCTAGCGGGAGGGCGAAAAGAGACCCAGTACTTC. The whole variable domain, filled in from reference TRBV7-9 and TRBJ2-5, reads DTGVSQNPRHKITKRGQNVTFRCDPISEHNRLYWYRQTLGQGPEFLTYFQNEAQLEKSRLLSDRFSAERPKGSFSTLEIQRTEQGDSAMYLCASSLGPLAGGRKETQYFGPGTRLLVL.

V usage is TRBV15 and J usage is TRBJ1-5; no firm D call. CDR3 length: 15 amino acids. V lost 0 bases to trimming and J lost 6 bases, with 12 bases between them. The V gene's germline CDR1 is LNHNV and CDR2 YYDKDF (reference sequence). The CDR3 is CATSRDRGGGQPQHF. The CDR3, as DNA: TGTGCCACCAGCAGAGACCGAGGAGGCGGTCAGCCCCAGCATTTT.

This chain uses TRBV30 with TRBJ2-3, with TRBD2 identical over 11 bases. Losses at the gene ends were 0 bases for V and 4 bases for J; bases not matched to a gene: 0. Per germline, CDR1 GTSNPN and CDR2 SVGIG (reference sequence). CDR3 size: 14 residues. Written as DNA, the CDR3 is TGTGCCTGGAGTGTACTAGCGGGAGCAGATACGCAGTATTTT. It translates to CAWSVLAGADTQYF.